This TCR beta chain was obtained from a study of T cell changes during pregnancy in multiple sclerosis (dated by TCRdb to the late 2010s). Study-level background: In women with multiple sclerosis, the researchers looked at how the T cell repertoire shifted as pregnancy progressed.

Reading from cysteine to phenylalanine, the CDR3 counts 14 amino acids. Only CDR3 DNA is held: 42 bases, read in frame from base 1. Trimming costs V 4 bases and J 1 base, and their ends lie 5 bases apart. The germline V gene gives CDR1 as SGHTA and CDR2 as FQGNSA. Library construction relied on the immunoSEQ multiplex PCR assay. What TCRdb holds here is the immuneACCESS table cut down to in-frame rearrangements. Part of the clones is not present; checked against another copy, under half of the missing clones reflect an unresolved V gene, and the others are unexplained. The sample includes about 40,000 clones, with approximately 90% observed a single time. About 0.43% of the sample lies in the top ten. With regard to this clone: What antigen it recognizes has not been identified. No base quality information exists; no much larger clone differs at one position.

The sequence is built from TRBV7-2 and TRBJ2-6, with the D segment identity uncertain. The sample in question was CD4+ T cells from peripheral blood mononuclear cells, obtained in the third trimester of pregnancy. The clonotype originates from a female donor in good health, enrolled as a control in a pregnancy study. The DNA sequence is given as TGTGCCAGCAGCTCGTATTCTGGGGCCAACGTCCTGACTTTC. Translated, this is CASSSYSGANVLTF.